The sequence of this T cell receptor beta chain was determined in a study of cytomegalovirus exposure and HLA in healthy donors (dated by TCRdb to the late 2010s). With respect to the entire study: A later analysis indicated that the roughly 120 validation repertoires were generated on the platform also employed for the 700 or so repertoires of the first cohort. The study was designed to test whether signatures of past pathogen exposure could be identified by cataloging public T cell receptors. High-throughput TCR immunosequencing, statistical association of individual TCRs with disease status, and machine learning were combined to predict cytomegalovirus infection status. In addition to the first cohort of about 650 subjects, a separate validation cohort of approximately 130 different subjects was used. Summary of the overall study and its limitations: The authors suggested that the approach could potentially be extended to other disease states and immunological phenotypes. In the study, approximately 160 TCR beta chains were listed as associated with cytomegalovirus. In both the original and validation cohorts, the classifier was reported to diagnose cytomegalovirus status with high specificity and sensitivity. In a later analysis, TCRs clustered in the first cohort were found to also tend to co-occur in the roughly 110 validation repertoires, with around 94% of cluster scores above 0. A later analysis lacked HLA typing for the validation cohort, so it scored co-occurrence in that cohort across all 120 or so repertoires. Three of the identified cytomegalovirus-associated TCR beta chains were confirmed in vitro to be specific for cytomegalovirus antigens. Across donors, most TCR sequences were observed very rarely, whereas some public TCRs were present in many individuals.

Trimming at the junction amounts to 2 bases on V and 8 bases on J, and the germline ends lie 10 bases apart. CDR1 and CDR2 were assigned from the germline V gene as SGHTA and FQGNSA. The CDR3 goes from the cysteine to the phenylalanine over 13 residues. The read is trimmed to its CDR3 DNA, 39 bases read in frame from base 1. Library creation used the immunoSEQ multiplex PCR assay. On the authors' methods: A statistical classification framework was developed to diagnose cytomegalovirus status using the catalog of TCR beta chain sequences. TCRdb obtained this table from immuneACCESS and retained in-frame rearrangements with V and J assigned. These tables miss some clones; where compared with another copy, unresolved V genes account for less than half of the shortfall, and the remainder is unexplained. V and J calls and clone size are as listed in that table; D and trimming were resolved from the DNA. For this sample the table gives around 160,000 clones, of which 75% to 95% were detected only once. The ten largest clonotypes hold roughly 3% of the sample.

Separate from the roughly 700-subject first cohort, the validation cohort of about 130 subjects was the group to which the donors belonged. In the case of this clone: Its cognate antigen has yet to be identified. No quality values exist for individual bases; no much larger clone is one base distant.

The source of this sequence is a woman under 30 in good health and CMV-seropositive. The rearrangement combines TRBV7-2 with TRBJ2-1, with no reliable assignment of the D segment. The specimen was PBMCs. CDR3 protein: CASSLSFSDEQFF. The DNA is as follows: TGTGCCAGCAGCTTATCCTTTTCGGATGAGCAGTTCTTC.